This T cell receptor (beta chain) was found in a study of cytomegalovirus exposure and HLA in healthy donors. Overall study findings and caveats: CMV serostatus was the only immune exposure information that was available. Near-uniform donor sequencing depth was presumed by presence/absence analyses. The study listed roughly 150 cytomegalovirus-associated TCR beta chains.

The junction had 2 bases not matched to a gene; V was cut back by 0 bases and J by 5 bases. Germline CDR1 and CDR2: SGHNT and YYREEE (reference sequence). The CDR3 has 15 amino acids. PCR involved 60 Vbeta and 13 Jbeta primers. The method was immunoSEQ multiplex PCR; TCRdb's version includes in-frame clones alone and lacks a portion of them. In the table there are some 150,000 clones, roughly 80% of which are singletons. Though probably carrying unrecorded immune exposures, donors were nominally healthy at sampling. This clone was observed a single time. Its cognate antigen is unknown. The clonotype was recovered from a woman in her thirties or forties in good health and CMV-seronegative. The sequenced sample consisted of PBMCs. The chain links TRBV5-4 to TRBJ2-1, with TRBD2 matching over 10 bases. The CDR3 nucleotides are TGTGCCAGCAGCTTGGACCTAGCGGGGGACAATGAGCAGTTCTTC. Translating gives CASSLDLAGDNEQFF.